This T cell receptor (beta chain) was recorded in a study of identical twins. CDR3 length: 14 amino acids. The V segment lost 3 bases and the J segment 7 bases; nucleotides outside the gene matches: 9. CDR1 and CDR2 (germline): DFQATT, SNEGSKA (reference sequence). TCRdb recomputed calls from the 5' RACE reads with MiXCR, one row per CDR3 protein. The sample holds a few hundred thousand distinct CDR3 sequences; approximately 17% are singletons and the top ten take more than 10%. Material: naive T cells sorted from blood. The sequence derives from a man in his forties or fifties in good health. The V call is TRBV20-1, the J call TRBJ2-1; the match to TRBD1 covers 7 bases. The CDR3 DNA reads as TGCAGTGCTAGTGAGGGGGCCGCCAATAATGAGCAGTTCTTC. As protein: CSASEGAANNEQFF.